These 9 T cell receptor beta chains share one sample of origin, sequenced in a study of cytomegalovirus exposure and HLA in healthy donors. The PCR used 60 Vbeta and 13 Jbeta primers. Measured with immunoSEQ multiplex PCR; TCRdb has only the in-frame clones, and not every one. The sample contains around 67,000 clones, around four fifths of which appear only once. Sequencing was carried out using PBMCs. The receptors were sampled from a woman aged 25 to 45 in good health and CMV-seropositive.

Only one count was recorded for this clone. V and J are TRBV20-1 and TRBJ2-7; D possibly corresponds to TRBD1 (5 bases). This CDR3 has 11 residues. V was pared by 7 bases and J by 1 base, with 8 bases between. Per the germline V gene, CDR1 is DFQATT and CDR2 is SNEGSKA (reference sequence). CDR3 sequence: CSGQTSYEQYF. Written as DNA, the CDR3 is TGCAGTGGACAGACATCCTACGAGCAGTACTTC.

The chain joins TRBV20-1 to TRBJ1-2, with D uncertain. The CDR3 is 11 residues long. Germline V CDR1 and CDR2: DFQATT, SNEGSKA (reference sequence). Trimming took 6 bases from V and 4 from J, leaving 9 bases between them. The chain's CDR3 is CSAVSGYGYTF. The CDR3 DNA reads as TGCAGTGCAGTTAGCGGCTATGGCTACACCTTC.

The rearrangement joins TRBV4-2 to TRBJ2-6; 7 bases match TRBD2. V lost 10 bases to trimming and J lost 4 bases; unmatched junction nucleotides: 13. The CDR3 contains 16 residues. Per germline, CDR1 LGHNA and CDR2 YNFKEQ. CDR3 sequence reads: CATSGGPTGGANVLTF. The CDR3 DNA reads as TGTGCCACCTCGGGAGGACCTACCGGAGGGGCCAACGTCCTGACTTTC.

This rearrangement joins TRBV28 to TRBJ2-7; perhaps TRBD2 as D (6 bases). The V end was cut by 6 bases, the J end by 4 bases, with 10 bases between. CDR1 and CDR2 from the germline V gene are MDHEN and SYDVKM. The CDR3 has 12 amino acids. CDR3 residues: CASRPRGYEQYF. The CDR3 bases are TGTGCCAGCAGACCCCGGGGGTACGAGCAGTACTTC.

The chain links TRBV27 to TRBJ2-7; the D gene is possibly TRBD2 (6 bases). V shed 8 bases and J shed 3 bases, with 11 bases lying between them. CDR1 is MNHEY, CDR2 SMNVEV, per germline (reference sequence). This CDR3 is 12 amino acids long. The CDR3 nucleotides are TGTGCCAGCGGGACTCTCAACTACGAGCAGTACTTC. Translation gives CASGTLNYEQYF.

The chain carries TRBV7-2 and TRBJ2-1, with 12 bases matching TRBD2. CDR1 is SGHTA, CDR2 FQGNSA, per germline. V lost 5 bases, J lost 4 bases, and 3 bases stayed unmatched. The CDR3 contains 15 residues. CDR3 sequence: CASSLTSGRYNEQFF. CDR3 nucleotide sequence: TGTGCCAGCAGCCTCACTAGCGGGAGGTACAATGAGCAGTTCTTC.

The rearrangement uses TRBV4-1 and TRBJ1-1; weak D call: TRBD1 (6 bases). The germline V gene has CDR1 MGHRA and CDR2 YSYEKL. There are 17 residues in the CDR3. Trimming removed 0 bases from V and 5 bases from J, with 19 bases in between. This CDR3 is CASSQDPGANRRTEAFF. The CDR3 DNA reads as TGCGCCAGCAGCCAAGACCCAGGGGCAAATAGAAGGACTGAAGCTTTCTTT.

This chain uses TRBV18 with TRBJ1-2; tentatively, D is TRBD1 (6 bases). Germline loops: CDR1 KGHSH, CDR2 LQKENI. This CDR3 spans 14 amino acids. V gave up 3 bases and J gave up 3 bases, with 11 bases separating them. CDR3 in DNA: TGTGCCAGCTCACCTATACAGGGTGACTATGGCTACACCTTC. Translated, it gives CASSPIQGDYGYTF.

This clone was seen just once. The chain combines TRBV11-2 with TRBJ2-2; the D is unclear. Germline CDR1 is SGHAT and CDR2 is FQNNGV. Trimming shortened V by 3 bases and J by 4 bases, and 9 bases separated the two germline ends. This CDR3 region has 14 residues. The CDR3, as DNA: TGTGCCAGCAGCTTCCAACTGGTCACCGGGGAGCTGTTTTTT. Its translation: CASSFQLVTGELFF.